One and the same sample provided the 25 T cell receptor beta chains below, sequenced in a study of graft-versus-host responses after intestinal transplantation. Sequencing was performed with immunoSEQ multiplex PCR; in TCRdb, only in-frame clones are kept and a portion is missing. Here the sample spans almost 8,500 clones, roughly 92% being singletons. Sample: PBMCs, taken 11 days after intestinal transplantation. Every receptor here comes from a human patient who received an intestinal transplant, so some T cells may come from the graft donor.

The chain has TRBV5-4 and TRBJ2-1; D is unclear. The CDR3 runs 13 residues. Germline assignment: CDR1 SGHNT and CDR2 YYREEE (reference sequence). Trimming left V 1 base short and J 6 bases short, with 8 bases between. The CDR3 protein is CASSLFLGNEQFF. CDR3 bases: TGTGCCAGCAGCTTGTTCCTAGGCAATGAGCAGTTCTTC. The whole variable domain, remainder taken from reference TRBV5-4 and TRBJ2-1, is ETGVTQSPTHLIKTRGQQVTLRCSSQSGHNTVSWYQQALGQGPQFIFQYYREEENGRGNFPPRFSGLQFPNYSSELNVNALELDDSALYLCASSLFLGNEQFFGPGTRLTVL.

The chain recombines TRBV27 with TRBJ1-6; D uncertain. The CDR3 totals 11 residues. Trimming removed 5 bases at V and 12 bases at J, with 8 bases between. Germline V gene sequence: CDR1 MNHEY, CDR2 SMNVEV (reference sequence). CDR3 residues: CASSPVLPLHF. The DNA for the CDR3 is TGTGCCAGCAGTCCGGTGCTACCCCTCCACTTT.

This clone was seen just once. This chain uses TRBV2 with TRBJ2-2, with D possibly being TRBD1 (5 bases). The V and J ends lost 8 bases and 4 bases respectively, with 11 bases between them. The length of the CDR3 is 13 residues. The germline V gene has CDR1 SNHLY and CDR2 FYNNEI. The CDR3 protein is CASVGQGTGELFF. DNA for the CDR3: TGTGCCAGCGTAGGGCAGGGCACCGGGGAGCTGTTTTTT.

The sample holds a few counts of this clone. In DNA, the CDR3 is TGTGCCAGCAGCTTTGAACCTAGCTCTGGAAACACCATATATTTT. This sequence encodes CASSFEPSSGNTIYF. V is TRBV7-6 and J is TRBJ1-3; D gene uncertain. The germline gives CDR1 SGHVS, CDR2 FNYEAQ. Trimming pared 3 bases from V and 0 bases from J, leaving 9 bases between. The CDR3 is 15 amino acids.

The chain uses TRBV9 and TRBJ1-2; the D gene is possibly TRBD1 (5 bases). The CDR3 length is 14 residues. The V gene lost 0 bases and the J gene lost 5 bases, with 11 bases spanning the gap. CDR1 is SGDLS, CDR2 YYNGEE, per germline. This CDR3 is CASSVGGAGYGYTF. The CDR3 region has the DNA TGTGCCAGCAGCGTAGGTGGGGCTGGGTATGGCTACACCTTC.

In its sample, this clone was seen once. The chain employs TRBV6-1 and TRBJ2-7, with TRBD1 matching 9 bases. The V segment lost 7 bases and the J segment 5 bases; nucleotides outside the gene matches: 12. Germline lookup yields CDR1 MNHNS and CDR2 SASEGT. The CDR3 loop spans 15 amino acids. The DNA for the CDR3 is TGTGCCAGCACTTCCGGGACAGGGAGCTCGGACGAGCAGTACTTC. It encodes CASTSGTGSSDEQYF.

CDR3 in DNA: TGCGCCAGCAGCCAGTACTACAGCGGGGGGGGCAATGAGCAGTTCTTC. Translated: CASSQYYSGGGNEQFF. The chain is built from TRBV4-1 and TRBJ2-1, with TRBD2 matching over 10 bases. The CDR3 consists of 16 residues. Germline V CDR1 and CDR2: MGHRA, YSYEKL. V trimming: 3 bases; J trimming: 6 bases; junction bases outside the gene matches: 8.

The rearrangement uses TRBV10-3 and TRBJ2-3; TRBD2 might be the D (5 bases). The V gene lost 0 bases and the J gene lost 3 bases, with 7 bases spanning the gap. Germline assignment: CDR1 ENHRY and CDR2 SYGVKD. The CDR3 spans 14 residues. The CDR3 sequence: CAISESRETDTQYF. CDR3 DNA: TGTGCCATCAGTGAGTCGAGGGAGACAGATACGCAGTATTTT.

The chain is built from TRBV21-1 and TRBJ2-7; the D call of TRBD2 is as the table states it, not checked on the DNA. TRBV21-1 is given as a pseudogene. This CDR3 contains 15 residues. The CDR3 sequence is CASSLRTPLSYEQYF. The CDR3 DNA is TGTGCCAGCAGCCTCCGGACTCCACTCTCCTACGAGCAGTACTTC.

This clone was seen once. The rearrangement uses TRBV5-1 and TRBJ1-2; D ambiguous. Germline V lookup: CDR1 SGHRS, CDR2 YFSETQ. The V and J ends lost 3 bases and 8 bases respectively, with 17 bases between them. CDR3 length: 14 residues. CDR3 sequence: CASSSLRATGGYTF. DNA for the CDR3: TGCGCCAGCAGCTCCCTGCGGGCCACTGGGGGCTACACCTTC.

The J gene is TRBJ2-1, the V gene TRBV29-1; the D gene is possibly TRBD1 (5 bases). V lost 4 bases and J 0 bases, leaving 13 bases between the germline ends. CDR1 SQVTM and CDR2 ANQGSEA come from the germline V gene. The CDR3 contains 15 residues. In DNA, the CDR3 is TGCAGCGTTGGGAAGGGGCGGTCCTCCTACAATGAGCAGTTCTTC. Translated, it gives CSVGKGRSSYNEQFF.

This clone was observed a few times. The chain links TRBV19 to TRBJ2-7, with D possibly being TRBD2 (5 bases). The length of the CDR3 is 13 residues. The germline V gene has CDR1 LNHDA and CDR2 SQIVND (reference sequence). V shed 3 bases and J shed 5 bases, with 11 bases lying between them. CDR3 sequence: CASSIGNGHEQYF. The CDR3 bases are TGTGCCAGTAGTATCGGGAACGGCCACGAGCAGTACTTC.

The chain carries TRBV27 and TRBJ2-1; D is unresolved. The germline V gene encodes CDR1 MNHEY and CDR2 SMNVEV (reference sequence). The ends were cut back, 6 bases at V and 1 base at J, with 7 bases in the middle. This CDR3 is 13 amino acids long. CDR3 nucleotide sequence: TGTGCCAGCAGGAGCCTTTCCTACAATGAGCAGTTCTTC. This translates into CASRSLSYNEQFF.

This chain connects TRBV11-2 to TRBJ2-1; possible D gene TRBD2, 5 bases. The CDR3 length is 19 residues. The germline gives CDR1 SGHAT, CDR2 FQNNGV. V gave up 1 base and J gave up 5 bases, with 24 bases separating them. CDR3: CASSLGRTSLKGPDNEQFF. The CDR3 DNA follows: TGTGCCAGCAGCTTAGGCCGGACTTCGCTTAAGGGTCCCGACAATGAGCAGTTCTTC.

The gene calls are TRBV18 and TRBJ2-1; TRBD2 is a possible D gene (5 bases). The V end lost 6 bases, the J end lost 0 bases, and 15 bases lay between the germline ends. CDR1 and CDR2 from the germline V gene are KGHSH and LQKENI. The CDR3 is 16 amino acids. The CDR3: CASSPISGSSYNEQFF. In DNA, the CDR3 is TGTGCCAGCTCCCCTATCAGCGGAAGCTCCTACAATGAGCAGTTCTTC.

The chain joins TRBV2 to TRBJ1-2; tentatively, D is TRBD1 (6 bases). The CDR3 contains 15 residues. Germline lookup yields CDR1 SNHLY and CDR2 FYNNEI. Trimming pared 6 bases from V and 6 bases from J, leaving 20 bases between. The CDR3 sequence: CASSLKSGGPHGYTF. CDR3 DNA: TGTGCCAGCAGCCTAAAGAGCGGGGGCCCCCATGGCTACACCTTC. The full variable domain, completed using reference TRBV2 and TRBJ1-2, is EPEVTQTPSHQVTQMGQEVILRCVPISNHLYFYWYRQILGQKVEFLVSFYNNEISEKSEIFDDQFSVERPDGSNFTLKIRSTKLEDSAMYFCASSLKSGGPHGYTFGSGTRLTVV.

Here the CDR3 DNA reads TGTGCCAGCAGCTCCTTGGACAGTTCGGGGCAGTTCTTC. Translated: CASSSLDSSGQFF. This chain joins TRBV7-6 and TRBJ2-1, with D tentatively TRBD1 (6 bases). Germline V gene lookup returns CDR1 SGHVS and CDR2 FNYEAQ. V lost 4 bases and J 12 bases, leaving 16 bases between the germline ends. CDR3 length equals 13 residues.

CDR3 nucleotide sequence: TGTGCCAGCGGACCTAGGGGGAGATATGGCTACACCTTC. It yields the protein CASGPRGRYGYTF. The rearrangement links TRBV7-8 to TRBJ1-2; perhaps TRBD1 as D (6 bases). Trimming cost V 8 bases and J 5 bases, with 15 bases left between them. Germline-derived CDR1 and CDR2 are SGHVS and FQNEAQ. This CDR3 contains 13 residues.

This chain joins TRBV5-5 and TRBJ1-1, with D hard to call. V was pared by 0 bases and J by 8 bases, with 11 bases between. This CDR3 comprises 13 residues. Germline values: CDR1 SGHKS, CDR2 YYEKEE (reference sequence). This chain's CDR3 is CASSLASSMEAFF. Here the CDR3 DNA reads TGTGCCAGCAGCTTGGCCAGTAGCATGGAAGCTTTCTTT.

CDR3 in DNA: TGTGCCAGCAGCTTAGGGCCGCCGGGGTCCTACAATGAGCAGTTCTTC. Translated, it gives CASSLGPPGSYNEQFF. The chain links TRBV7-6 to TRBJ2-1, with a possible D match to TRBD2 (5 bases). CDR1 and CDR2 (germline): SGHVS, FNYEAQ. This CDR3 is 16 amino acids long. Deletions cut 1 base from V and 1 base from J, with 11 bases between. The whole variable domain, remainder taken from reference TRBV7-6 and TRBJ2-1, is GAGVSQSPRYKVTKRGQDVALRCDPISGHVSLYWYRQALGQGPEFLTYFNYEAQQDKSGLPNDRFSAERPEGSISTLTIQRTEQRDSAMYRCASSLGPPGSYNEQFFGPGTRLTVL.

The chain recombines TRBV19 with TRBJ1-4; tentative D call: TRBD1 (6 bases). The CDR3 is 16 residues long. Germline assignment: CDR1 LNHDA and CDR2 SQIVND (reference sequence). The V end was cut by 9 bases, the J end by 5 bases, with 22 bases between. CDR3 sequence: CASGPWRGLGNEKLFF. The CDR3 DNA reads TGTGCCAGCGGACCATGGCGGGGGCTCGGGAATGAAAAACTGTTTTTT.

The CDR3 is CASGGRLDQPQHF. In nucleotides, the CDR3 is TGTGCCAGCGGAGGAAGGCTCGATCAGCCCCAGCATTTT. V gene TRBV19 combines with J gene TRBJ1-5, with D hard to call. V lost 9 bases and J lost 5, with 14 bases in between. The CDR3 contains 13 residues. Per germline, CDR1 LNHDA and CDR2 SQIVND (reference sequence).

DNA of the CDR3: TGTGCCAGCAGCTTAGGGGCAGGGGGCGGCGATGGCTACACCTTC. This encodes CASSLGAGGGDGYTF. This sequence joins TRBV11-2 and TRBJ1-2; 8 bases line up with TRBD1. Trimming removed 1 base from V and 6 bases from J; junction bases left unmatched: 7. There are 15 residues in the CDR3. Germline-derived CDR1 and CDR2 are SGHAT and FQNNGV.

The chain joins TRBV6-1 to TRBJ2-5; D possibly corresponds to TRBD1 (5 bases). CDR1 is MNHNS, CDR2 SASEGT, per germline. The V and J ends lost 7 bases and 1 base respectively, with 13 bases between them. There are 14 residues in the CDR3. In DNA, the CDR3 is TGTGCCAGCAAACCGACAGCCACCCAAGAGACCCAGTACTTC. This sequence encodes CASKPTATQETQYF.

The chain uses TRBV5-4 and TRBJ2-3, with TRBD1 identical over 7 bases. Losses at the gene ends were 3 bases for V and 5 bases for J; bases not matched to a gene: 6. This CDR3 region has 14 residues. CDR1 and CDR2 (germline): SGHNT, YYREEE (reference sequence). The CDR3 loop reads CASSSGDREDTQYF. Here the CDR3 DNA reads TGTGCCAGCAGCTCCGGGGACAGAGAAGATACGCAGTATTTT.